This TCR beta chain was documented in a study of CXCR3-negative and CXCR3-positive naive CD8 T cells. Study-wide background: Sequencing brought in approximately 140 million TRB reads altogether, and each library got about 1.5 +/- 0.3 million.

Via 5' RACE with UMI labels, TRB cDNA libraries were prepared. No DNA is given; TCRdb re-called the 5' RACE reads and lists each CDR3 protein once. This sample's clone table lists some 8,300 distinct CDR3 sequences. The CDR3 length is 19 residues. The germline gives CDR1 DFQATT, CDR2 SNEGSKA (reference sequence). The specimen was naive CXCR3- CD8+ T cells from blood. Specified subset: CD45RO-CCR7+CD27+CD95- naive CD8+ T cells lacking CXCR3 (TNR3-). The chain couples TRBV20-1 to TRBJ2-1; TCRdb designates TRBD2, a call that cannot be tested without DNA. This sequence was found in a human donor in good health. Some clones in this sample may be carry-over from other donors' samples. This chain's CDR3 is CSASTSGRVPIIHYNEQFF.